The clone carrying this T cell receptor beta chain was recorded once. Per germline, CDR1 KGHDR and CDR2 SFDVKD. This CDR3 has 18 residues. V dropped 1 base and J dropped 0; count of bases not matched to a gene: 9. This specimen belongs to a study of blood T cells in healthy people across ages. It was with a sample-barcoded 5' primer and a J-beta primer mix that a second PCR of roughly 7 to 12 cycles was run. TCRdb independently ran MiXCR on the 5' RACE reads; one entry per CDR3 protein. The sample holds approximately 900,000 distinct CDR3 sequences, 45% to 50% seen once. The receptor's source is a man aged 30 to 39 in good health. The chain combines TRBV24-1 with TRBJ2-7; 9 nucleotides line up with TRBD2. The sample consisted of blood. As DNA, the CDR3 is TGTGCCACCAGTGATTTTCGACTAGCGGTCTCAAGCTCCTACGAGCAGTACTTC. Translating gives CATSDFRLAVSSSYEQYF.